These 5 T cell receptor beta chains were sequenced from one sample in a study of T-cell reconstitution after alpha-beta-depleted transplantation in children. Preparation of the TCRbeta library used unique molecular identifiers. One entry per CDR3 protein, called by TCRdb with MiXCR from the PCR reads. The sample holds 600,000 to 700,000 distinct CDR3 sequences; around 13% are singletons and the top ten take around 0.8%. Sample: PBMCs, taken before TCRalphabeta/CD19-depleted stem cell transplant. These receptor sequences come from a girl aged 2-9 years with congenital amegakaryocytic thrombocytopenia, due to receive a stem cell transplant.

This clonotype was seen repeatedly, ten times or more. The chain joins TRBV20-1 to TRBJ2-1; the match to TRBD2 covers 11 bases. This CDR3 contains 16 residues. With V trimmed by 1 base and J by 3 bases, 5 bases remained unmatched. The germline V gene encodes CDR1 DFQATT and CDR2 SNEGSKA (reference sequence). Here the CDR3 reads CSARASSGRDYNEQFF. The CDR3 DNA reads as TGCAGTGCTAGAGCTAGTAGCGGGAGGGACTACAATGAGCAGTTCTTC.

This clonotype was counted only a few times. This chain links TRBV5-6 with TRBJ2-5, with TRBD1 matching 7 bases. The V segment lost 3 bases and the J segment 1 base; nucleotides outside the gene matches: 6. The germline V gene encodes CDR1 SGHDT and CDR2 YYEEEE. This CDR3 region has 15 residues. CDR3 sequence (DNA): TGTGCCAGCAGCTCCACACACAGGGGCCAAGAGACCCAGTACTTC. This translates into CASSSTHRGQETQYF.

This clonotype was observed at least ten times. V and J are TRBV29-1 and TRBJ1-2, with TRBD1 matching 8 bases. The CDR3 loop spans 12 amino acids. J lost 6 bases, V lost 5 bases, and 5 bases had no gene match. The germline V gene encodes CDR1 SQVTM and CDR2 ANQGSEA. CDR3 DNA: TGCAGCGTTCTAGGACAGGGCAATGGCTACACCTTC. Translated, it gives CSVLGQGNGYTF.

In this sample, this clonotype turned up a few times. CDR3 sequence (DNA): TGTGCCAGTGGAGGAGGGTCACAAGAGACCCAGTACTTC. Its protein product is CASGGGSQETQYF. The chain carries TRBV6-2 or TRBV6-3 and TRBJ2-5, with D tentatively TRBD2 (6 bases). Germline CDR1 MNHEY, CDR2 SVGEGT. V lost 9 bases and J 2 bases, leaving 13 bases between the germline ends. CDR3 length: 13 residues.

V and J are TRBV24-1 and TRBJ2-1, with 12 bases that match TRBD2. From germline, CDR1 is KGHDR and CDR2 SFDVKD. V lost 4 bases, J lost 6 bases, and 6 bases stayed unmatched. The CDR3 is 16 amino acids. The CDR3 nucleotides read TGTGCCACCAGTGACCTCGGACTAGCGGGAACCAATGAGCAGTTCTTC. Translated: CATSDLGLAGTNEQFF.